Listed below are T cell receptor beta chains from one sample, sequenced in a study of blood T cell repertoires in COVID-19. Sequencing was performed with immunoSEQ multiplex PCR; in TCRdb, only in-frame clones are kept and a portion is missing. This sample carries about 97,000 clones, 75% to 95% of them seen once, and the ten largest clones take about 1.7%. Sequencing was performed on peripheral blood. These receptors were collected from a man between 60 and 75 years old with acute or convalescent COVID-19. Each CDR3 is given with its conserved first and last residue. D genes are given only for firm matches. Where a row states a size, it is once, few, many or the class of an expanded clone; other rows omit it.

j_call | v_call | d_call | cdr3_length | clone_size | cdr3_aa | cdr3_nt
TRBJ2-7 | TRBV5-1 | - | 13 | - | CASSQDTNYEQYF | TGCGCCAGCAGCCAGGACACTAACTACGAGCAGTACTTC
TRBJ2-2 | TRBV9 | - | 16 | - | CASSVAAGSSTGELFF | TGTGCCAGCAGCGTAGCCGCGGGGAGTAGCACCGGGGAGCTGTTTTTT
TRBJ1-2 | TRBV3-1/TRBV3-2 | TRBD1 | 16 | - | CASSQVLGGADYGYTF | TGTGCCAGCAGCCAAGTATTAGGGGGCGCCGACTATGGCTACACCTTC
TRBJ2-3 | TRBV11-2 | TRBD2 | 15 | - | CASSFPGTSITTQYF | TGTGCCAGCAGCTTTCCCGGGACTAGCATTACTACGCAGTATTTT
TRBJ1-2 | TRBV19 | TRBD1 | 16 | - | CASSRDRFPSNYGYTF | TGTGCCAGTAGCCGGGACAGGTTTCCGTCAAACTATGGCTACACCTTC
TRBJ1-1 | TRBV27 | TRBD1 | 14 | few | CASSPWDRNTEAFF | TGTGCCAGCAGTCCCTGGGACAGGAACACTGAAGCTTTCTTT
TRBJ1-5 | TRBV10-3 | TRBD1 | 14 | once | CAISGDSKNQPQHF | TGTGCCATCAGTGGGGACAGCAAAAATCAGCCCCAGCATTTT
TRBJ1-1 | TRBV7-9 | TRBD1 | 16 | - | CASSRPGTGEDTEAFF | TGTGCCAGCAGCCGTCCCGGGACAGGGGAGGACACTGAAGCTTTCTTT
TRBJ1-1 | TRBV18 | TRBD1 | 17 | - | CASSPLSGRGLDTEAFF | TGTGCCAGCTCACCACTGTCGGGCAGGGGGCTTGACACTGAAGCTTTCTTT
TRBJ1-2 | TRBV27 | TRBD1 | 16 | - | CASSPGTGGSNYGYTF | TGTGCCAGCAGTCCAGGGACAGGGGGATCTAACTATGGCTACACCTTC
TRBJ2-3 | TRBV11-2 | - | 14 | - | CASSFPTATDTQYF | TGTGCCAGCAGCTTTCCGACAGCCACAGATACGCAGTATTTT
TRBJ2-1 | TRBV18 | TRBD2 | 16 | - | CASSPLRAGGPDEQFF | TGTGCCAGCTCACCCTTGCGTGCGGGGGGGCCCGATGAGCAGTTCTTC
TRBJ2-4 | TRBV7-9 | TRBD2 | 16 | - | CASSSGTSGVGDIQYF | TGTGCCAGCAGCTCCGGGACTAGCGGGGTGGGGGACATTCAGTACTTC
TRBJ1-3 | TRBV10-3 | - | 16 | once | CAISGGPHFSGNTIYF | TGTGCCATCAGTGGGGGGCCCCACTTCTCTGGAAACACCATATATTTT
TRBJ1-6 | TRBV6-2/TRBV6-3 | - | 17 | - | CASSFDSTGKSNSPLHF | TGTGCCAGCAGTTTCGATTCTACAGGGAAAAGTAATTCACCCCTCCACTTT
TRBJ2-2 | TRBV5-4 | TRBD1 | 16 | - | CASSLEGGFTTGELFF | TGTGCCAGCAGCTTGGAAGGGGGCTTCACCACCGGGGAGCTGTTTTTT
TRBJ1-3 | TRBV28 | - | 13 | - | CASSRVTGNTIYF | TGTGCCAGCAGCAGGGTCACTGGAAACACCATATATTTT
TRBJ2-2 | TRBV5-4 | TRBD1 | 16 | - | CASSRTGALNTGELFF | TGTGCCAGCAGCAGAACAGGGGCGTTAAACACCGGGGAGCTGTTTTTT
TRBJ2-7 | TRBV12-3/TRBV12-4 | - | 13 | - | CASSPRSGDEQYF | TGTGCCAGCAGCCCTAGATCCGGAGACGAGCAGTACTTC
TRBJ1-6 | TRBV7-6 | TRBD1 | 16 | - | CASSLRPDRGGSPLHF | TGTGCCAGCAGCTTAAGGCCGGACAGGGGGGGATCACCCCTCCACTTT
TRBJ1-2 | TRBV18 | - | 13 | - | CASSPMDSYGYTF | TGTGCCAGCTCACCAATGGACAGCTATGGCTACACCTTC
TRBJ1-2 | TRBV7-9 | - | 12 | - | CASSSEAYGYTF | TGTGCCAGCAGTTCGGAGGCTTATGGCTACACCTTC
TRBJ1-5 | TRBV11-3 | - | 15 | - | CASSLGGGVNQPQHF | TGTGCCAGCAGCTTAGGGGGAGGGGTCAACCAGCCCCAGCATTTT
TRBJ1-4 | TRBV19 | - | 15 | once | CASTGHPRGFEKLFF | TGTGCCAGTACGGGACACCCAAGGGGCTTCGAAAAACTGTTTTTT
TRBJ1-5 | TRBV4-1 | - | 13 | - | CASSQESGQPQHF | TGCGCCAGCAGCCAAGAGAGCGGACAGCCCCAGCATTTT
TRBJ2-7 | TRBV5-6 | TRBD2 | 13 | - | CASSWGGKYEQYF | TGTGCCAGCAGCTGGGGGGGAAAATACGAGCAGTACTTC
TRBJ1-2 | TRBV20-1 | - | 10 | - | CSLGTRGYTF | TGCAGTCTCGGGACTCGCGGCTACACCTTC
TRBJ2-2 | TRBV7-9 | TRBD2 | 13 | - | CASSSSGAGELFF | TGTGCCAGCAGCTCAAGCGGGGCCGGGGAGCTGTTTTTT
TRBJ1-1 | TRBV5-1 | - | 15 | - | CASSTDATGGTEAFF | TGCGCCAGCAGCACGGACGCAACTGGAGGCACTGAAGCTTTCTTT
TRBJ1-5 | TRBV29-1 | - | 15 | - | CSVGPGGEGNQPQHF | TGCAGCGTGGGCCCGGGGGGGGAAGGCAATCAGCCCCAGCATTTT
TRBJ1-6 | TRBV10-3 | TRBD1 | 15 | - | CAISSTGGTNSPLHF | TGTGCCATCAGTAGTACAGGGGGCACTAATTCACCCCTCCACTTT
TRBJ1-1 | TRBV18 | TRBD1 | 17 | - | CASSPPGQAARKAEAFF | TGTGCCAGCTCACCCCCGGGACAGGCGGCTAGGAAGGCTGAAGCTTTCTTT
TRBJ1-2 | TRBV11-1 | - | 13 | - | CASSLETDYGYTF | TGTGCCAGCAGCCTAGAGACAGATTATGGCTACACCTTC
TRBJ1-4 | TRBV30 | - | 12 | - | CAWAWGNEKLFF | TGTGCCTGGGCTTGGGGCAATGAAAAACTGTTTTTT
TRBJ2-4 | TRBV5-1 | - | 13 | - | CASSGEGADIQYF | TGCGCCAGCAGCGGCGAAGGGGCGGACATTCAGTACTTC
TRBJ1-2 | TRBV6-6 | - | 14 | - | CASRFQGYDYGYTF | TGTGCCAGCAGATTCCAGGGATATGACTATGGCTACACCTTC
TRBJ2-1 | TRBV6-5 | - | 13 | - | CASSPTGTGEQFF | TGTGCCAGCAGTCCTACAGGTACCGGTGAGCAGTTCTTC
TRBJ2-5 | TRBV18 | - | 13 | - | CASSQTDQETQYF | TGTGCCAGCTCACAAACAGATCAAGAGACCCAGTACTTC
TRBJ1-2 | TRBV5-1 | TRBD1 | 14 | - | CASTPEGASYGYTF | TGCGCCAGCACCCCGGAGGGGGCAAGCTATGGCTACACCTTC
TRBJ1-5 | TRBV24-1 | - | 15 | - | CATQTGTESNQPQHF | TGTGCCACTCAGACAGGTACAGAAAGCAATCAGCCCCAGCATTTT
TRBJ2-1 | TRBV19 | - | 14 | - | CASSVGASYNEQFF | TGTGCCAGTAGTGTGGGGGCCTCCTACAATGAGCAGTTCTTC
TRBJ2-3 | TRBV2 | - | 14 | few | CASRDRISTDTQYF | TGTGCCAGCAGAGACAGGATCAGCACAGATACGCAGTATTTT
TRBJ1-2 | TRBV19 | - | 15 | - | CASSTHSVGDYGYTF | TGTGCCAGTAGTACTCACAGCGTAGGGGACTATGGCTACACCTTC
TRBJ1-1 | TRBV19 | - | 8 | - | CASSIVPF | TGTGCCAGTAGTATCGTCCCTTTT